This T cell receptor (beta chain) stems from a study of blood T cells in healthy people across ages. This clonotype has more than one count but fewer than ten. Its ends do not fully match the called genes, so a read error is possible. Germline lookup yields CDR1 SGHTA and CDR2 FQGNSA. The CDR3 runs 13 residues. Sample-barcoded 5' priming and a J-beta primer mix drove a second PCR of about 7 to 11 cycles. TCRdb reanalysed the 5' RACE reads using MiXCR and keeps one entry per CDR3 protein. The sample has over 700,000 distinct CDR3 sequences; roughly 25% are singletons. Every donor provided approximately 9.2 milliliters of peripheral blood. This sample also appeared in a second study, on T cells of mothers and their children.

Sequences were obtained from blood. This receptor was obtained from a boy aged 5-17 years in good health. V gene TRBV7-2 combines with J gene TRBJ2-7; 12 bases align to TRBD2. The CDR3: CASSLLTSGRGFF. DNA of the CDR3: TGTGCCAGCAGCTTACTGACTAGCGGGAGAGGATTTTTC.